Presented here are 27 T cell receptor beta chains from one specimen sequenced in a study of blood T cell repertoires in COVID-19. Measured with immunoSEQ multiplex PCR; TCRdb has only the in-frame clones, and not every one. The profile shows under 200,000 clones, 75% to 90% of them singletons. The sequencing sample was made of PBMCs or T cells enriched from blood (not recorded which). The receptors were sampled from a woman aged 55-69 years who had recovered from COVID-19.

The rearrangement uses TRBV28 and TRBJ2-2; possibly TRBD1 for D (6 bases). V lost 5 bases to trimming and J lost 2 bases, with 18 bases between them. This CDR3 is built from 17 residues. Germline V lookup: CDR1 MDHEN, CDR2 SYDVKM. The CDR3 region has the DNA TGTGCCAGCAGTCCCCGGTTCAGGGGCACAAACACCGGGGAGCTGTTTTTT. Its protein is CASSPRFRGTNTGELFF. Variable domain in full (rest from reference TRBV28 and TRBJ2-2): DVKVTQSSRYLVKRTGEKVFLECVQDMDHENMFWYRQDPGLGLRLIYFSYDVKMKEKGDIPEGYSVSREKKERFSLILESASTNQTSMYLCASSPRFRGTNTGELFFGEGSRLTVL.

The rearrangement links TRBV6-5 to TRBJ1-2, with 12 bases lining up with TRBD1. This CDR3 region has 13 residues. In germline, CDR1 is MNHEY, CDR2 SVGAGI. Losses at the gene ends were 7 bases for V and 8 bases for J; bases not matched to a gene: 5. CDR3 DNA: TGTGCCAGCACCCTGGGACAGGGGGCCGGCTACACCTTC. It yields the protein CASTLGQGAGYTF.

This rearrangement joins TRBV19 to TRBJ1-1, with TRBD1 matching over 7 bases. Germline V gives CDR1 LNHDA, CDR2 SQIVND (reference sequence). V was clipped by 6 bases and J by 0 bases; unmatched bases: 1. The CDR3 contains 13 residues. CDR3 in amino acids: CASRDRVNTEAFF. The CDR3 DNA is TGTGCCAGTAGAGACAGGGTGAACACTGAAGCTTTCTTT.

The chain uses TRBV6-5 and TRBJ1-6; D is undetermined. Germline values: CDR1 MNHEY, CDR2 SVGAGI. The CDR3 totals 14 residues. V was pared by 2 bases and J by 14 bases, with 16 bases between. CDR3 sequence reads: CASSYDVGWETLHF. As DNA, the CDR3 is TGTGCCAGCAGTTACGACGTGGGATGGGAGACCCTCCACTTT.

This rearrangement joins TRBV6-6 to TRBJ1-2, with 10 bases matching TRBD1. This CDR3 has 15 amino acids. Germline V gene data show CDR1 as MNHNY and CDR2 as SVGAGI (reference sequence). With 2 bases clipped from V and 8 bases from J, the junction kept 8 bases outside the gene matches. This chain's CDR3 is CASSYVSGQGGGYTF. The CDR3 DNA is TGTGCCAGCAGTTACGTCTCCGGACAGGGGGGCGGCTACACCTTC.

This clone was seen a single time. The CDR3: CASSQEVRGYGYTF. In DNA, the CDR3 is TGTGCCAGCAGCCAAGAAGTAAGGGGCTATGGCTACACCTTC. This chain joins TRBV3-1 (or the pseudogene TRBV3-2) and TRBJ1-2; possible D gene TRBD1, 5 bases. V dropped 0 bases and J dropped 4 bases, with 9 bases sitting between them. The CDR3 extends over 14 amino acids. In germline, CDR1 is LGHDT, CDR2 YNNKEL (reference sequence).

The V call is TRBV30, the J call TRBJ2-4; perhaps TRBD2 as D (6 bases). The V and J ends lost 0 bases and 8 bases respectively, with 14 bases between them. Germline loops: CDR1 GTSNPN, CDR2 SVGIG (reference sequence). The CDR3 contains 14 residues. The CDR3, as DNA: TGTGCCTGGAGTGTACACGCAGGAGGGCACATTCAGTACTTC. Its protein is CAWSVHAGGHIQYF. Variable domain in full (rest from reference TRBV30 and TRBJ2-4): SQTIHQWPATLVQPVGSPLSLECTVEGTSNPNLYWYRQAAGRGLQLLFYSVGIGQISSEVPQNLSASRPQDRQFILSSKKLLLSDSGFYLCAWSVHAGGHIQYFGAGTRLSVL.

The chain joins TRBV28 to TRBJ2-5; 7 bases line up with TRBD2. This CDR3 is built from 15 residues. Trimming at V came to 6 bases and at J to 2 bases, leaving 9 bases not matched to a gene. Per the germline V gene, CDR1 is MDHEN and CDR2 is SYDVKM. The CDR3 spells CASSPSGGPQETQYF. In nucleotides, the CDR3 is TGTGCCAGCAGCCCTAGCGGTGGCCCGCAAGAGACCCAGTACTTC. The variable domain in full, with the rest retrieved from reference TRBV28 and TRBJ2-5, is DVKVTQSSRYLVKRTGEKVFLECVQDMDHENMFWYRQDPGLGLRLIYFSYDVKMKEKGDIPEGYSVSREKKERFSLILESASTNQTSMYLCASSPSGGPQETQYFGPGTRLLVL.

The sample holds one count of this clone. The chain has TRBV29-1 and TRBJ1-5; a weak D match, TRBD1 (6 bases). This CDR3 region has 13 residues. Germline V gives CDR1 SQVTM, CDR2 ANQGSEA. V was trimmed by 7 bases and J by 3 bases, leaving 13 bases between them. CDR3 region: CSAGGLYNQPQHF. The CDR3 DNA sequence: TGCAGCGCCGGGGGGCTATACAATCAGCCCCAGCATTTT.

The chain carries TRBV4-1 and TRBJ2-1; perhaps TRBD1 as D (7 bases). The CDR3 totals 15 residues. Trimming took 5 bases from V and 0 from J, leaving 11 bases between them. CDR1 and CDR2 (germline): MGHRA, YSYEKL. CDR3 coding DNA: TGCGCCAGCAGCATGCAGGGGGGCTCCTACAATGAGCAGTTCTTC. It is translated as CASSMQGGSYNEQFF.

The chain recombines TRBV7-2 with TRBJ1-6; no reliable D call. Trimming pared 1 base from V and 4 bases from J, leaving 5 bases between. The CDR3 loop spans 14 amino acids. Germline lookup yields CDR1 SGHTA and CDR2 FQGNSA. The CDR3 sequence: CASSLVRYNSPLHF. In nucleotides, the CDR3 is TGTGCCAGCAGCTTAGTACGGTATAATTCACCCCTCCACTTT.

Of note for this clone: A read error may explain this, as a much larger clone is one base away. The rearrangement joins TRBV5-1 to TRBJ1-6, with no clear D. Deletions cut 2 bases from V and 10 bases from J, with 7 bases between. The CDR3 has 12 residues. The germline V gene encodes CDR1 SGHRS and CDR2 YFSETQ. CDR3 DNA: TGCGCCAGCAGCTTCGGGGAATCACCCCTCCACTTT. Protein sequence: CASSFGESPLHF. The whole variable domain, remainder taken from reference TRBV5-1 and TRBJ1-6, is KAGVTQTPRYLIKTRGQQVTLSCSPISGHRSVSWYQQTPGQGLQFLFEYFSETQRNKGNFPGRFSGRQFSNSRSEMNVSTLELGDSALYLCASSFGESPLHFGNGTRLTVT.

The gene calls are TRBV5-1 and TRBJ1-3; D may be TRBD1 (6 bases). This CDR3 is built from 14 residues. Trimming pared 3 bases from V and 4 bases from J, leaving 11 bases between. Germline V CDR1 and CDR2: SGHRS, YFSETQ. The CDR3 DNA reads TGCGCCAGCAGCTCAGGGGTTGCCGGAAACACCATATATTTT. It translates to CASSSGVAGNTIYF.

The J gene is TRBJ1-5, the V gene TRBV4-1, with D possibly TRBD1 on 5 matching bases. Trimming took off 0 bases at V and 7 bases at J, with 16 bases between the two ends. The CDR3 spans 16 residues. Germline-derived CDR1 and CDR2 are MGHRA and YSYEKL. CDR3 nucleotide sequence: TGCGCCAGCAGCCAAGATTTGGGAGGGGAGTACCAGCCCCAGCATTTT. Protein sequence: CASSQDLGGEYQPQHF.

This chain joins TRBV16 and TRBJ1-5; D gene uncertain. The CDR3 is 16 amino acids. The germline V gene encodes CDR1 KGHSY and CDR2 FQNENV. V was clipped by 0 bases and J by 7 bases, with 16 bases between them. The CDR3: CASSQSIGRPWQPQHF. CDR3 coding DNA: TGTGCCAGCAGCCAATCTATTGGCAGGCCTTGGCAGCCCCAGCATTTT.

CDR3 nucleotide sequence: TGTGCCAGCAGTTTTACTAGCGGGATCCATGAGCAGTTCTTC. This sequence encodes CASSFTSGIHEQFF. The J gene is TRBJ2-1, the V gene TRBV28; 10 bases are a match to TRBD2. This CDR3 contains 14 residues. The V segment lost 3 bases and the J segment 8 bases; nucleotides outside the gene matches: 4. CDR1 MDHEN and CDR2 SYDVKM come from the germline V gene.

This chain connects TRBV7-9 to TRBJ1-3; D is unresolved. V was trimmed by 4 bases and J by 0 bases, leaving 10 bases between them. This CDR3 contains 15 residues. Germline loops: CDR1 SEHNR, CDR2 FQNEAQ (reference sequence). CDR3 bases: TGTGCCAGCAGCTCCATTATGAGCTCTGGAAACACCATATATTTT. Translation gives CASSSIMSSGNTIYF.

The rearrangement links TRBV7-2 to TRBJ2-1, with 8 bases identical to TRBD2. Germline trimming cut 4 bases from V and 2 bases from J; bases unmatched to any gene: 7. From germline, CDR1 is SGHTA and CDR2 FQGNSA. The CDR3 is 16 amino acids. The CDR3, as DNA: TGTGCCAGCAGCTCCCCGGCGGGGGGTCCCTACAATGAGCAGTTCTTC. Translated: CASSSPAGGPYNEQFF.

The chain joins TRBV6-5 to TRBJ1-2; no definite D call. Germline V gene data show CDR1 as MNHEY and CDR2 as SVGAGI. This CDR3 has 15 amino acids. V lost 0 bases, J lost 2 bases, and 10 bases lay in between. The CDR3 DNA follows: TGTGCCAGCAGTTACTCCCCGTGGAGCAACTATGGCTACACCTTC. Residues: CASSYSPWSNYGYTF.

The V and J genes are TRBV10-3 and TRBJ1-3; 7 nucleotides match TRBD1. In germline, CDR1 is ENHRY, CDR2 SYGVKD. CDR3 length: 14 residues. The junction had 4 bases not matched to a gene; V was cut back by 6 bases and J by 2 bases. The CDR3 DNA sequence: TGTGCCATCAGAGGGACAGCCGCTGGAAACACCATATATTTT. Translated: CAIRGTAAGNTIYF.

V is TRBV10-1 and J is TRBJ1-1; 7 bases line up with TRBD1. Germline values: CDR1 WNHNN, CDR2 SYGVQD (reference sequence). This CDR3 region has 13 residues. Unmatched junction bases numbered 3, after V lost 7 bases and J lost 1 base. The CDR3 DNA reads TGCGCCAGCACGGGACAGAAGAACACTGAAGCTTTCTTT. Protein: CASTGQKNTEAFF.

The V call is TRBV5-6, the J call TRBJ1-1; 7 nucleotides align to TRBD1. The CDR3 has 14 residues. V shed 1 base and J 11 bases; nucleotides not matched to a gene: 11. CDR1 and CDR2 (germline): SGHDT, YYEEEE. CDR3 residues: CASSLTVEGARAFF. CDR3 DNA sequence: TGTGCCAGCAGCTTGACGGTGGAGGGGGCTCGGGCTTTCTTT.

The V gene is TRBV5-4, the J gene TRBJ1-1, with 7 bases aligning to TRBD1. The CDR3 spans 14 residues. After removal of 3 bases from V and 5 bases from J, the junction contained 7 bases not matched to a gene. Germline V gives CDR1 SGHNT, CDR2 YYREEE (reference sequence). The CDR3 nucleotides read TGTGCCAGCAGCTCTCCAAGGGGGCCAACTGAAGCTTTCTTT. Amino acids: CASSSPRGPTEAFF. The full variable domain, with the rest looked up from reference TRBV5-4 and TRBJ1-1, is ETGVTQSPTHLIKTRGQQVTLRCSSQSGHNTVSWYQQALGQGPQFIFQYYREEENGRGNFPPRFSGLQFPNYSSELNVNALELDDSALYLCASSSPRGPTEAFFGQGTRLTVV.

This clone is a singleton in its sample. The V gene is TRBV27, the J gene TRBJ1-5; weak D call: TRBD1 (5 bases). V was shortened by 3 bases and J by 0 bases, with 9 bases between the two germline ends. The CDR3 length is 15 residues. Germline CDR1 reads MNHEY; CDR2 reads SMNVEV (reference sequence). CDR3 in DNA: TGTGCCAGCAGTTTTCGGGGGAATAGCAATCAGCCCCAGCATTTT. As protein: CASSFRGNSNQPQHF.

The V and J genes are TRBV5-1 and TRBJ2-5; D possibly corresponds to TRBD2 (5 bases). V lost 4 bases to trimming and J lost 3 bases, with 13 bases between them. The germline CDR1 and CDR2 sequences are SGHRS and YFSETQ. The CDR3 has 14 amino acids. For the CDR3, the DNA is TGCGCCAGCAGCCTCGTTGGACTGGAAGAGACCCAGTACTTC. This codes for CASSLVGLEETQYF.

This clone is a singleton in its sample. This chain uses TRBV21-1 with TRBJ2-3; the table's TRBD1 call for D was not verified on the DNA. TRBV21-1 is a documented pseudogene. The CDR3 sequence is 15 residues long. For the CDR3, the DNA is TGTGCCAGCAGCAAAACGGGACACCCTGGAGATACGCAGTATTTT. It yields the protein CASSKTGHPGDTQYF.

Written as DNA, the CDR3 is TGTGCCTGGAGTTCCACTTTTGTTCAAGAGACCCAGTACTTC. Amino acid sequence: CAWSSTFVQETQYF. J is TRBJ2-5 and V is TRBV30; D ambiguous. V lost 2 bases and J lost 2, with 12 bases in between. There are 14 residues in the CDR3. Germline V gives CDR1 GTSNPN, CDR2 SVGIG (reference sequence).